This T cell receptor (beta chain) was recovered during a study of cytotoxic CD8 clonotypes in ibrutinib-treated CLL. Overall study: Mean per-sample yields comprised 255,043 productive templates and tens of thousands of productive rearrangements.

The table came from immunoSEQ multiplex PCR; TCRdb's copy has only in-frame clones and leaves some out. The sample includes hundreds of thousands of clones, more than 65% of them seen just once. General study points: Stable or contracted on treatment, public clonotypes were also uncommon.

The germline V gene has CDR1 MNHNS and CDR2 SASEGT. This CDR3 is built from 13 residues. Between the trimmed V and J ends, which lost 2 bases and 6 bases, there was a span of 11 bases. Points on this clone: Its antigen remains unknown.

The sequence derives from a human donor with chronic lymphocytic leukemia. This specimen was PBMCs, taken before ibrutinib treatment. The chain combines TRBV6-1 with TRBJ2-7, with D hard to call. CDR3 bases: TGTGCCAGCAGTGAAACCCCTTTTGGCGAGCAGTACTTC. Its protein product is CASSETPFGEQYF.